Listed here are 21 T cell receptor beta chains from one sample, sequenced in a study of blood T cells in healthy people across ages. With a J-beta primer mix and a sample-barcoded 5' primer, a second PCR ran about 7 to 12 cycles. TCRdb reprocessed the 5' RACE reads via MiXCR and lists one record per CDR3 protein. The table records around 580,000 distinct CDR3 sequences, 47% of them present only once. Sequencing was performed on blood. The receptors stem from a man older than 75 in good health.

This clonotype has at least ten counts. This sequence joins TRBV6-5 and TRBJ2-4; D might be TRBD2 (7 bases). V was cut by 0 bases and J by 5 bases, with 17 bases left in between. The germline V gene encodes CDR1 MNHEY and CDR2 SVGAGI. There are 17 residues in the CDR3. CDR3 sequence: CASSYSRRRGGENIQYF. The CDR3 region has the DNA TGTGCCAGCAGTTACTCGCGGCGCAGGGGAGGGGAAAACATTCAGTACTTC.

This sequence joins TRBV12-3 or TRBV12-4 and TRBJ1-6; 8 bases align to TRBD1. The length of the CDR3 is 14 residues. Unmatched junction bases numbered 7, after V lost 6 bases and J lost 9 bases. The CDR3 here is CASRMTGVTSPLHF. The CDR3 DNA reads TGTGCCAGCAGGATGACAGGGGTCACTTCACCCCTCCACTTT.

This clonotype appeared many times. The J gene is TRBJ2-2, the V gene TRBV11-1; D perhaps matches TRBD1 (6 bases). Germline V gives CDR1 SGHAT, CDR2 FQDESV (reference sequence). Trimming cost V 4 bases and J 1 base, with 16 bases left between them. This CDR3 comprises 17 residues. For the CDR3, the DNA is TGTGCCAGCAGCTCCCCTCGGGGACACAAGAACACCGGGGAGCTGTTTTTT. Translating gives CASSSPRGHKNTGELFF.

V is TRBV28 and J is TRBJ2-5; 12 nucleotides agree with TRBD1. The germline V gene encodes CDR1 MDHEN and CDR2 SYDVKM. There are 16 residues in the CDR3. V lost 5 bases and J lost 4; bases outside the gene matches: 8. The CDR3 DNA follows: TGTGCCAGCAGTGCGCCCGGGACAGGGGGCCGAGAGACCCAGTACTTC. Translating gives CASSAPGTGGRETQYF.

The V call is TRBV6-2 or TRBV6-3, the J call TRBJ2-5; D is ambiguous. The CDR3 totals 15 residues. V was shortened by 2 bases and J by 3 bases, with 13 bases between the two germline ends. Germline-derived CDR1 and CDR2 are MNHEY and SVGEGT. As DNA, the CDR3 is TGTGCCAGCAGTTACCTAGAAGCGTTCAAAGAGACCCAGTACTTC. Protein product: CASSYLEAFKETQYF.

This clonotype has a handful of counts. V and J are TRBV12-3 or TRBV12-4 and TRBJ2-3; 8 bases are shared with TRBD2. This CDR3 has 14 amino acids. The J segment lost 1 base and the V segment lost 7 bases, leaving 4 bases of the junction unmatched. CDR3 sequence reads: CASTKLAGTDTQYF. The CDR3 DNA is TGTGCCAGCACCAAACTAGCGGGCACAGATACGCAGTATTTT.

V gene TRBV6-6 combines with J gene TRBJ1-1, with 8 bases fitting TRBD1. The CDR3 is made up of 16 amino acids. After removal of 2 bases from V and 0 bases from J, the junction contained 5 bases not matched to a gene. CDR1 is MNHNY and CDR2 is SVGAGI in the germline V gene (reference sequence). CDR3 amino acids: CASSYPRTGMNTEAFF. The CDR3 coding sequence is TGTGCCAGCAGTTACCCCAGGACAGGGATGAACACTGAAGCTTTCTTT.

This clonotype was observed a single time. A much larger clone sits a single nucleotide away, making a read error possible. This chain connects TRBV7-9 to TRBJ2-1, with TRBD1 identical over 7 bases. The better agreement between TRBJ2-7 and the DNA end casts doubt on the J call. The CDR3 runs 14 residues. Per germline, CDR1 SEHNR and CDR2 FQNEAQ (reference sequence). The CDR3 DNA reads TGTGCCAGCACCAAAGGGGCAGGGGGCTACGAGCAGTACTTC. Translating it yields CASTKGAGGYEQYF.

The rearrangement uses TRBV20-1 and TRBJ2-5, with D perhaps assigned TRBD1 or TRBD2 (5 bases each). CDR1 is DFQATT, CDR2 SNEGSKA, per germline (reference sequence). The CDR3 covers 15 residues. The germline V and J ends were trimmed by 6 bases and 2 bases, with 19 bases remaining between them. The CDR3 spells CSALGDAPKQETQYF. Here the CDR3 DNA reads TGCAGTGCCCTAGGGGACGCACCCAAACAAGAGACCCAGTACTTC.

The chain joins TRBV20-1 to TRBJ2-7, with D maybe TRBD2 (6 bases). Germline V gene data show CDR1 as DFQATT and CDR2 as SNEGSKA (reference sequence). This CDR3 region has 13 residues. The V end was cut by 3 bases, the J end by 7 bases, with 16 bases between. The CDR3 coding sequence is TGCAGTGCTAGTGCGGGACCCCACAATGAGCAGTACTTC. Protein product: CSASAGPHNEQYF.

The chain links TRBV7-2 to TRBJ1-2; 10 nucleotides line up with TRBD1. Trimming removed 1 base from V and 3 bases from J; junction bases left unmatched: 5. The CDR3 extends over 16 amino acids. Germline CDR1 reads SGHTA; CDR2 reads FQGNSA. The CDR3 sequence is CASSLDGTGAYYGYTF. The CDR3 DNA follows: TGTGCCAGCAGCTTAGACGGGACAGGGGCATACTATGGCTACACCTTC. Variable domain in full (rest from reference TRBV7-2 and TRBJ1-2): GAGVSQSPSNKVTEKGKDVELRCDPISGHTALYWYRQSLGQGLEFLIYFQGNSAPDKSGLPSDRFSAERTGGSVSTLTIQRTQQEDSAVYLCASSLDGTGAYYGYTFGSGTRLTVV.

There are many counts of this clonotype. This rearrangement joins TRBV6-5 to TRBJ1-2; unclear D gene. The CDR3 spans 12 residues. V was pared by 9 bases and J by 9 bases, with 17 bases between. Germline lookup yields CDR1 MNHEY and CDR2 SVGAGI. CDR3 nucleotide sequence: TGTGCCAGTGGCCCCCCGTATCTGAGCTACACCTTC. It codes for CASGPPYLSYTF.

The chain has TRBV27 and TRBJ2-4; D is uncertain. The CDR3 consists of 13 residues. V gave up 2 bases and J gave up 6 bases, with 8 bases separating them. From germline, CDR1 is MNHEY and CDR2 SMNVEV (reference sequence). CDR3 in amino acids: CASSLTSRNIQYF. Written as DNA, the CDR3 is TGTGCCAGCAGTTTAACGTCCCGAAACATTCAGTACTTC.

The chain employs TRBV14 and TRBJ1-2; D is unclear. V was shortened by 1 base and J by 4 bases, with 13 bases between the two germline ends. The V gene's germline CDR1 is SGHDN and CDR2 FVKESK. The CDR3 covers 15 residues. The CDR3 loop is CASSQGPPQPYGYTF. The CDR3 DNA follows: TGTGCCAGCAGCCAAGGCCCCCCGCAGCCCTATGGCTACACCTTC. The variable domain in full, with the rest retrieved from reference TRBV14 and TRBJ1-2, is EAGVTQFPSHSVIEKGQTVTLRCDPISGHDNLYWYRRVMGKEIKFLLHFVKESKQDESGMPNNRFLAERTGGTYSTLKVQPAELEDSGVYFCASSQGPPQPYGYTFGSGTRLTVV.

This chain connects TRBV4-3 to TRBJ2-5; D might be TRBD1 or TRBD2, each matching 5 bases. Germline V gene sequence: CDR1 LGHNA, CDR2 YSLEER. Deletions cut 1 base from V and 2 bases from J, with 14 bases between. CDR3 size: 16 residues. The CDR3 is CASSQGLGDPQETQYF. The CDR3 nucleotides are TGCGCCAGCAGCCAAGGGCTCGGGGACCCACAAGAGACCCAGTACTTC.

CDR3 sequence: CASSATPREPDTQYF. Here the CDR3 DNA reads TGTGCCAGCAGCGCCACCCCCAGGGAGCCAGATACGCAGTATTTT. The rearrangement uses TRBV9 and TRBJ2-3; D might be TRBD1 or TRBD2, each matching 5 bases. The V and J ends lost 3 bases and 4 bases respectively, with 15 bases between them. The V gene's germline CDR1 is SGDLS and CDR2 YYNGEE. The CDR3 length is 15 residues.

The chain is built from TRBV12-3 or TRBV12-4 and TRBJ2-5; D tentatively fits TRBD1 or TRBD2 (5 bases each). CDR3 length equals 13 residues. Trimming cost V 6 bases and J 11 bases, with 19 bases left between them. CDR3 DNA sequence: TGTGCCAGCAGCCCGGGTCGGGGCGGAGAGCAGTACTTC. It specifies CASSPGRGGEQYF.

This sequence joins TRBV9 and TRBJ2-6; D gene uncertain. This CDR3 contains 18 residues. Trimming stripped 2 bases from V and 6 bases from J, with 21 bases between. Germline CDR1 SGDLS, CDR2 YYNGEE. This CDR3 is CASSVTYSTSGEANVLTF. The CDR3 nucleotides read TGTGCCAGCAGCGTGACATATTCTACCTCTGGTGAGGCCAACGTCCTGACTTTC.

The rearrangement joins TRBV7-2 to TRBJ2-3; 8 nucleotides match TRBD2. V lost 1 base to trimming and J lost 11 bases; unmatched junction nucleotides: 11. This CDR3 has 15 residues. Germline V gene lookup returns CDR1 SGHTA and CDR2 FQGNSA. The CDR3 bases are TGTGCCAGCAGCTTAGAACTAGCGGAGGCTTCGGGGCAGTATTTT. Protein product: CASSLELAEASGQYF. The full variable domain, its missing parts supplied by reference TRBV7-2 and TRBJ2-3, is GAGVSQSPSNKVTEKGKDVELRCDPISGHTALYWYRQSLGQGLEFLIYFQGNSAPDKSGLPSDRFSAERTGGSVSTLTIQRTQQEDSAVYLCASSLELAEASGQYFGPGTRLTVL.

The chain recombines TRBV7-3 with TRBJ1-2, with 9 bases matching TRBD1. This CDR3 has 15 amino acids. Per the germline V gene, CDR1 is SGHTA and CDR2 is FQGTGA. V shed 5 bases and J 1 base; nucleotides not matched to a gene: 5. The CDR3: CASSPGQGYNYGYTF. CDR3 DNA: TGTGCCAGCAGCCCGGGACAGGGATATAACTATGGCTACACCTTC. Using reference TRBV7-3 and TRBJ1-2 for the parts outside the CDR3, the full variable domain is GAGVSQTPSNKVTEKGKYVELRCDPISGHTALYWYRQSLGQGPEFLIYFQGTGAADDSGLPNDRFFAVRPEGSVSTLKIQRTERGDSAVYLCASSPGQGYNYGYTFGSGTRLTVV.

This clonotype was seen only once. The chain is built from TRBV29-1 and TRBJ1-4, with D unclear. Germline V gene lookup returns CDR1 SQVTM and CDR2 ANQGSEA. V shed 5 bases and J shed 4 bases, with 8 bases lying between them. CDR3 length equals 12 residues. CDR3 nucleotides: TGCAGCGTTCTGTCGGGTAATGAAAAACTGTTTTTT. It translates to CSVLSGNEKLFF.